The 14 T cell receptor beta chains in this list originate from one sample, sequenced in a study of PD-L1 blockade in urothelial cancer. Assay: immunoSEQ multiplex PCR; the TCRdb copy retains only in-frame clones and omits some. The sample lists about 35,000 clones; almost 85% were seen once. The sequencing used PBMCs, collected around atezolizumab (anti-PD-L1) treatment. Every receptor here comes from a man between 65 and 85 years old with urothelial cancer.

This chain links TRBV28 with TRBJ2-3; unclear D gene. Germline assignment: CDR1 MDHEN and CDR2 SYDVKM. This CDR3 region has 14 residues. With 2 bases removed from V and 0 bases from J, the gap between germline ends came to 6 bases. The CDR3 DNA reads TGTGCCAGCAGTTTAGCGTTCAGCACAGATACGCAGTATTTT. Translation: CASSLAFSTDTQYF.

This clone was seen a few times. The chain has TRBV11-2 and TRBJ1-1, with D possibly matching TRBD1 (5 bases). Germline V lookup: CDR1 SGHAT, CDR2 FQNNGV. The V and J ends lost 3 bases and 5 bases respectively, with 13 bases between them. CDR3 length equals 14 residues. The CDR3 DNA reads as TGTGCCAGCAGCTTTGACAGCCCGAGAACTGAAGCTTTCTTT. Amino acids: CASSFDSPRTEAFF.

The rearrangement joins TRBV5-5 to TRBJ1-2; 7 positions agree with TRBD1. The germline V gene has CDR1 SGHKS and CDR2 YYEKEE (reference sequence). V trimming: 4 bases; J trimming: 3 bases; junction bases outside the gene matches: 3. This CDR3 region has 13 residues. The CDR3 DNA reads TGTGCCAGCAGCCCCCAGGGGGACTATGGCTACACCTTC. It translates to CASSPQGDYGYTF.

This rearrangement joins TRBV4-1 to TRBJ1-4, with D maybe TRBD1 (6 bases). Germline CDR1 MGHRA, CDR2 YSYEKL. Between the trimmed V and J ends, which lost 1 base and 10 bases, there was a span of 16 bases. This CDR3 is built from 15 residues. This chain's CDR3 is CASSQAPQGTGKLFF. CDR3 bases: TGCGCCAGCAGCCAAGCTCCGCAGGGGACGGGAAAACTGTTTTTT.

The rearrangement links TRBV18 to TRBJ2-5; 8 positions agree with TRBD1. The V segment lost 3 bases and the J segment 5 bases; nucleotides outside the gene matches: 5. The CDR3 sequence is 14 residues long. Germline V gene sequence: CDR1 KGHSH, CDR2 LQKENI. CDR3 region: CASSPAQGAETQYF. The CDR3 DNA reads as TGTGCCAGCTCACCGGCCCAGGGGGCTGAGACCCAGTACTTC.

This chain joins TRBV6-1 and TRBJ1-4, with TRBD1 matching 8 bases. CDR1 and CDR2 (germline): MNHNS, SASEGT. V lost 2 bases and J lost 4; bases outside the gene matches: 9. The CDR3 sequence is 17 residues long. CDR3 loop: CASSETLDRAVNEKLFF. DNA for the CDR3: TGTGCCAGCAGTGAAACCCTGGACAGGGCCGTTAATGAAAAACTGTTTTTT.

The chain is built from TRBV7-3 and TRBJ2-4; D remains unclear. The CDR3 has 14 residues. Germline V gene sequence: CDR1 SGHTA, CDR2 FQGTGA. V was trimmed by 7 bases and J by 0 bases, leaving 10 bases between them. The chain's CDR3 is CASTSPLAKNIQYF. CDR3 nucleotides: TGTGCCAGCACTTCCCCACTAGCCAAAAACATTCAGTACTTC. Supplemented by reference TRBV7-3 and TRBJ2-4, the full variable domain reads GAGVSQTPSNKVTEKGKYVELRCDPISGHTALYWYRQSLGQGPEFLIYFQGTGAADDSGLPNDRFFAVRPEGSVSTLKIQRTERGDSAVYLCASTSPLAKNIQYFGAGTRLSVL.

The chain has TRBV25-1 and TRBJ1-1; TRBD1 matches 10 bases. The CDR3 runs 16 residues. The germline V gene encodes CDR1 MGHDK and CDR2 SYGVNS. V lost 7 bases to trimming and J lost 3 bases; unmatched junction nucleotides: 11. The CDR3 protein is CASTNYRQGAHTEAFF. DNA for the CDR3: TGTGCCAGCACCAATTACCGACAGGGGGCACACACTGAAGCTTTCTTT.

Judged by abundance, this clone is medium-sized. This rearrangement joins TRBV5-5 to TRBJ2-7, with 7 bases that match TRBD1. Per the germline V gene, CDR1 is SGHKS and CDR2 is YYEKEE (reference sequence). This CDR3 region has 14 residues. V trimming: 4 bases; J trimming: 0 bases; junction bases outside the gene matches: 4. Here the CDR3 reads CASSRDSFSYEQYF. In DNA, the CDR3 is TGTGCCAGCAGCAGGGACAGCTTCTCCTACGAGCAGTACTTC.

The rearrangement uses TRBV29-1 and TRBJ2-4, with 9 bases identical to TRBD1. Germline CDR1 and CDR2: SQVTM and ANQGSEA. This CDR3 region has 15 residues. CDR3 DNA sequence: TGCCGGAATGGAGCTTCAGGACAGGGGATTAACATTCAGTACTTC. Its protein product is CRNGASGQGINIQYF.

The chain links TRBV5-1 to TRBJ2-5; TRBD1 is a possible D gene (6 bases). The V and J ends lost 5 bases and 3 bases respectively, with 11 bases between them. This CDR3 is 13 amino acids long. The V gene's germline CDR1 is SGHRS and CDR2 YFSETQ. The CDR3 DNA sequence: TGCGCCAGCAGACGCTGGACAGAAGAGACCCAGTACTTC. Translation gives CASRRWTEETQYF.

The chain has TRBV10-1 and TRBJ1-1; 7 nucleotides match TRBD1. V was clipped by 7 bases and J by 4 bases; unmatched bases: 18. This CDR3 region has 17 residues. The germline V gene encodes CDR1 WNHNN and CDR2 SYGVQD (reference sequence). CDR3: CASKARVPRAGGTEAFF. The CDR3 DNA reads TGCGCCAGCAAAGCCCGAGTCCCTCGGGCAGGGGGCACTGAAGCTTTCTTT.

The chain links TRBV14 to TRBJ1-1; 9 bases align to TRBD1. V lost 2 bases to trimming and J lost 4 bases; unmatched junction nucleotides: 11. This CDR3 has 17 residues. Germline loops: CDR1 SGHDN, CDR2 FVKESK. The CDR3 nucleotides read TGTGCCAGCAGCCAATTCACAGGGGGCGCGGTAGGCACTGAAGCTTTCTTT. Translation gives CASSQFTGGAVGTEAFF.

This clone was seen a single time. The chain has TRBV6-1 and TRBJ1-1; the D gene is possibly TRBD1 (5 bases). The CDR3 covers 15 residues. Trimming removed 7 bases from V and 1 base from J, with 16 bases in between. The germline V gene has CDR1 MNHNS and CDR2 SASEGT. The DNA of the CDR3 is TGTGCCAGCATGCATGGAGGGACGGCGAACACTGAAGCTTTCTTT. This encodes CASMHGGTANTEAFF.